This TCR beta chain is drawn from a study of blood T cell repertoires in COVID-19. TCRdb keeps only in-frame clones here, not all; method: immunoSEQ multiplex PCR. Among roughly 250,000 clones listed, around 82% were seen once. Germline values: CDR1 SGDLS, CDR2 YYNGEE. Trimming stripped 2 bases from V and 4 bases from J, with 13 bases between. The CDR3 length is 15 residues. The genes are TRBV9 and TRBJ1-3; D is uncertain. Sequenced input: peripheral blood. The receptor comes from a human donor with COVID-19, enrolled during active disease. The donor label of this sample is uncertain. In DNA, the CDR3 is TGTGCCAGCAGCGTTACACCCGCGGGCGGAAACACCATATATTTT. Translation gives CASSVTPAGGNTIYF.